This T cell receptor beta chain comes out of a study of human T cells and chemical hapten exposure. J gave up 8 bases and V 6 bases, and 10 bases lay outside the gene matches. CDR3 length equals 14 residues. In germline, CDR1 is SGHTA, CDR2 FQGNSA. The study extracted total RNA from unfractionated whole blood. This clonotype showed up just a few times. Library preparation tagged each individual cDNA molecule with a unique molecular identifier. A single record per CDR3 protein comes from TCRdb applying MiXCR to the reads. The table shows around 120,000 distinct CDR3 sequences, with 8.5% occurring only once.

Sequenced sample: whole blood. The V and J genes are TRBV7-2 and TRBJ2-1, with TRBD2 matching 7 bases. This receptor was identified in a human donor in good health. Some clones in this sample may be carry-over from other donors' samples. The CDR3 DNA sequence: TGTGCCAGCAGTCTCGGGAGGATTAGGGATGAGCAGTTCTTC. Protein sequence: CASSLGRIRDEQFF.